A single sample gave rise to the 22 T cell receptor beta chains below, sequenced in a study of T cell responses to AZD1222 COVID-19 vaccine (dated by TCRdb to 2020 to 2023). To prepare the library, the immunoSEQ multiplex PCR assay was applied. Entries here come from immuneACCESS through TCRdb and include only in-frame sequences with V and J called. Some clones fail to appear in such tables; in the studies checked, an unresolved V gene covers under half of the shortfall, and the cause of the remainder is unknown. Present in this sample are about 150,000 clones, about 91% of which were seen just once. The ten largest make up around 2.5% of the sample. This specimen's time point label, interpreted: baseline before first vaccination. The sequencing used peripheral blood, collected on day 0 of AZD1222 vaccination. The receptors derive from an adult in good health.

The chain recombines TRBV7-9 with TRBJ1-1; the D is unclear. Germline CDR1 SEHNR, CDR2 FQNEAQ (reference sequence). The CDR3 contains 13 residues. V lost 5 bases and J 1 base, leaving 8 bases between the germline ends. CDR3 in amino acids: CASSPPGNTEAFF. CDR3 DNA: TGTGCCAGCAGCCCACCAGGGAACACTGAAGCTTTCTTT. Full variable domain (outside the CDR3, taken from reference TRBV7-9 and TRBJ1-1): DTGVSQNPRHKITKRGQNVTFRCDPISEHNRLYWYRQTLGQGPEFLTYFQNEAQLEKSRLLSDRFSAERPKGSFSTLEIQRTEQGDSAMYLCASSPPGNTEAFFGQGTRLTVV.

The chain couples TRBV20-1 to TRBJ2-1; a possible D gene is TRBD2 (7 bases). Trimming removed 3 bases at V and 8 bases at J, with 23 bases between. CDR1 and CDR2 (germline): DFQATT, SNEGSKA (reference sequence). CDR3 length: 16 residues. The CDR3, as DNA: TGCAGTGCTAGTTCCCCTGGGAGGGGGGGCGCGGATGAGCAGTTCTTC. As protein: CSASSPGRGGADEQFF.

V gene TRBV7-2 combines with J gene TRBJ1-2; a possible D gene is TRBD1 (6 bases). CDR1 and CDR2 from the germline V gene are SGHTA and FQGNSA. The CDR3 has 14 residues. V lost 2 bases, J lost 4 bases, and 11 bases lay in between. The CDR3, as DNA: TGTGCCAGCAGCTTACAACAGGGTCCCTATGGCTACACCTTC. Translating gives CASSLQQGPYGYTF. Drawing the rest from reference TRBV7-2 and TRBJ1-2, the complete variable domain is GAGVSQSPSNKVTEKGKDVELRCDPISGHTALYWYRQSLGQGLEFLIYFQGNSAPDKSGLPSDRFSAERTGGSVSTLTIQRTQQEDSAVYLCASSLQQGPYGYTFGSGTRLTVV.

The J gene is TRBJ1-3, the V gene TRBV7-9; D is unresolved. The germline V gene has CDR1 SEHNR and CDR2 FQNEAQ (reference sequence). The CDR3 has 15 amino acids. V lost 5 bases and J 0 bases, leaving 11 bases between the germline ends. CDR3 protein: CASSPTVLSGNTIYF. CDR3 sequence (DNA): TGTGCCAGCAGCCCCACAGTACTCTCTGGAAACACCATATATTTT.

The chain recombines TRBV15 with TRBJ1-2; D is unclear. CDR3 length: 13 amino acids. Deletions cut 1 base from V and 4 bases from J, with 7 bases between. From germline, CDR1 is LNHNV and CDR2 YYDKDF (reference sequence). The CDR3 DNA sequence: TGTGCCACCAGCAGAGTCGGAGGCTATGGCTACACCTTC. Translated: CATSRVGGYGYTF. Together with reference TRBV15 and TRBJ1-2, the CDR3 gives the full variable domain: DAMVIQNPRYQVTQFGKPVTLSCSQTLNHNVMYWYQQKSSQAPKLLFHYYDKDFNNEADTPDNFQSRRPNTSFCFLDIRSPGLGDTAMYLCATSRVGGYGYTFGSGTRLTVV.

V and J are TRBV3-1 (or the pseudogene TRBV3-2) and TRBJ2-1; 10 nucleotides align to TRBD2. The CDR3 extends over 17 amino acids. Trimming took 3 bases from V and 4 from J; bases not matched to a gene: 9. Germline values: CDR1 LGHDT, CDR2 YNNKEL (reference sequence). The CDR3: CASSHLASGGFYNEQFF. The DNA of the CDR3 is TGTGCCAGCAGCCACCTCGCTAGCGGGGGCTTTTACAATGAGCAGTTCTTC.

The chain joins TRBV7-9 to TRBJ2-1; weak D call: TRBD2 (5 bases). Germline loops: CDR1 SEHNR, CDR2 FQNEAQ (reference sequence). V lost 6 bases and J lost 0, with 12 bases in between. CDR3 length equals 15 residues. The CDR3 spells CASSGGHPSYNEQFF. The DNA for the CDR3 is TGTGCCAGCAGTGGAGGTCATCCCTCCTACAATGAGCAGTTCTTC.

V is TRBV12-3 or TRBV12-4 and J is TRBJ2-7; 9 bases align to TRBD2. The CDR3 totals 13 residues. With V trimmed by 5 bases and J by 3 bases, 2 bases remained unmatched. CDR3 sequence reads: CASSTSGLYEQYF. For the CDR3, the DNA is TGTGCCAGCAGTACTAGCGGGCTCTACGAGCAGTACTTC.

The rearrangement uses TRBV2 and TRBJ1-1, with D unresolved. The germline gives CDR1 SNHLY, CDR2 FYNNEI. The ends were cut back, 4 bases at V and 1 base at J, with 10 bases in the middle. The CDR3 has 14 residues. The CDR3 bases are TGTGCCAGCAGTGCCCTACTGGCGAACACTGAAGCTTTCTTT. Its translation: CASSALLANTEAFF. Using reference TRBV2 and TRBJ1-1 for the parts outside the CDR3, the full variable domain is EPEVTQTPSHQVTQMGQEVILRCVPISNHLYFYWYRQILGQKVEFLVSFYNNEISEKSEIFDDQFSVERPDGSNFTLKIRSTKLEDSAMYFCASSALLANTEAFFGQGTRLTVV.

The gene calls are TRBV18 and TRBJ1-1; D gene unclear. Trimming removed 3 bases at V and 0 bases at J, with 5 bases between. The CDR3 length is 13 residues. From germline, CDR1 is KGHSH and CDR2 LQKENI. CDR3 in amino acids: CASSPGVNTEAFF. In DNA, the CDR3 is TGTGCCAGCTCACCGGGCGTGAACACTGAAGCTTTCTTT. Together with reference TRBV18 and TRBJ1-1, the CDR3 gives the full variable domain: NAGVMQNPRHLVRRRGQEARLRCSPMKGHSHVYWYRQLPEEGLKFMVYLQKENIIDESGMPKERFSAEFPKEGPSILRIQQVVRGDSAAYFCASSPGVNTEAFFGQGTRLTVV.

The rearrangement uses TRBV11-2 and TRBJ1-2; weak D call: TRBD1 (5 bases). Trimming removed 4 bases from V and 4 bases from J, with 13 bases in between. Looked up from germline, CDR1 is SGHAT and CDR2 is FQNNGV. This CDR3 is 14 amino acids long. In DNA form, the CDR3 reads TGTGCCAGCAGCTCTATTCAGGGCCCCTATGGCTACACCTTC. Its translation: CASSSIQGPYGYTF.

The chain is built from TRBV30 and TRBJ1-5; TRBD1 matches at 8 bases. Trimming at V came to 2 bases and at J to 1 base, leaving 10 bases not matched to a gene. Germline values: CDR1 GTSNPN, CDR2 SVGIG (reference sequence). The CDR3 is made up of 17 amino acids. The CDR3 spells CAWSFAQGVQSNQPQHF. The CDR3 DNA reads as TGTGCCTGGAGTTTCGCACAGGGGGTACAGAGCAATCAGCCCCAGCATTTT.

The rearrangement links TRBV18 to TRBJ1-1; D is unresolved. The germline gives CDR1 KGHSH, CDR2 LQKENI. Deletions cut 1 base from V and 4 bases from J, with 10 bases between. The CDR3 length is 14 residues. The CDR3 DNA reads as TGTGCCAGCTCACCACGGAACGGTGCCACTGAAGCTTTCTTT. This encodes CASSPRNGATEAFF. Supplemented by reference TRBV18 and TRBJ1-1, the full variable domain reads NAGVMQNPRHLVRRRGQEARLRCSPMKGHSHVYWYRQLPEEGLKFMVYLQKENIIDESGMPKERFSAEFPKEGPSILRIQQVVRGDSAAYFCASSPRNGATEAFFGQGTRLTVV.

This chain uses TRBV5-5 with TRBJ1-1, with D uncertain. CDR3 length: 11 amino acids. Germline assignment: CDR1 SGHKS and CDR2 YYEKEE (reference sequence). The V gene lost 0 bases and the J gene lost 4 bases, with 1 base spanning the gap. CDR3 protein: CASSLGTEAFF. The CDR3 DNA sequence: TGTGCCAGCAGCTTGGGCACTGAAGCTTTCTTT.

The chain joins TRBV7-8 to TRBJ2-7, with D possibly being TRBD1 or TRBD2 (5 bases each). CDR1 SGHVS and CDR2 FQNEAQ come from the germline V gene. V was trimmed by 6 bases and J by 1 base, leaving 16 bases between them. The CDR3 spans 15 residues. CDR3 sequence reads: CASSPTRDPSYEQYF. DNA of the CDR3: TGTGCCAGCAGTCCCACCCGGGACCCATCCTACGAGCAGTACTTC.

This rearrangement joins TRBV19 to TRBJ2-2; D uncertain. V gave up 3 bases and J gave up 1 base, with 6 bases separating them. The length of the CDR3 is 14 residues. Germline CDR1 reads LNHDA; CDR2 reads SQIVND (reference sequence). The CDR3 region is CASSIQQNTGELFF. The CDR3 nucleotides read TGTGCCAGTAGTATTCAGCAGAACACCGGGGAGCTGTTTTTT.

The chain couples TRBV5-1 to TRBJ2-7, with TRBD2 matching 13 bases. Germline CDR1 SGHRS, CDR2 YFSETQ. CDR3 length: 16 residues. Trimming at V came to 0 bases and at J to 5 bases, leaving 5 bases not matched to a gene. CDR3 sequence: CASSLELAGGLNEQYF. The CDR3 nucleotides read TGCGCCAGCAGCTTGGAACTAGCGGGAGGGTTAAACGAGCAGTACTTC.

The chain joins TRBV19 to TRBJ2-7; D is possibly TRBD1 (5 bases). V dropped 5 bases and J dropped 2 bases, with 22 bases sitting between them. This CDR3 region has 17 residues. In germline, CDR1 is LNHDA, CDR2 SQIVND (reference sequence). The CDR3 loop reads CASSLRREGEITYEQYF. CDR3 DNA sequence: TGTGCCAGTAGTCTCCGACGTGAAGGGGAAATCACCTACGAGCAGTACTTC.

V is TRBV18 and J is TRBJ1-6; D is possibly TRBD1 (5 bases). Looked up from germline, CDR1 is KGHSH and CDR2 is LQKENI. V gave up 3 bases and J gave up 2 bases, with 20 bases separating them. The CDR3 runs 19 residues. The CDR3 region has the DNA TGTGCCAGCTCACCCTCGGGGCCCAATGCGGGGCCCTATAATTCACCCCTCCACTTT. Translation: CASSPSGPNAGPYNSPLHF.

The chain employs TRBV18 and TRBJ2-5; 14 nucleotides match TRBD2. Trimming cost V 3 bases and J 2 bases; bases outside gene matches: 8. This CDR3 is 18 amino acids long. CDR1 is KGHSH, CDR2 LQKENI, per germline. In nucleotides, the CDR3 is TGTGCCAGCTCACCTCTTCCCGGACTAGCGGGGGGTCAAGAGACCCAGTACTTC. Its translation: CASSPLPGLAGGQETQYF.

The V call is TRBV4-3, the J call TRBJ2-1; tentatively, D is TRBD2 (5 bases). Trimming pared 0 bases from V and 6 bases from J, leaving 18 bases between. Germline V CDR1 and CDR2: LGHNA, YSLEER. This CDR3 has 17 residues. The CDR3 nucleotides read TGCGCCAGCAGCCAAGACGGCTCGGGGTTCAAAATCAATGAGCAGTTCTTC. Translating gives CASSQDGSGFKINEQFF.

The chain combines TRBV2 with TRBJ1-6; D not resolved. V lost 6 bases and J 8 bases, leaving 11 bases between the germline ends. Germline CDR1 reads SNHLY; CDR2 reads FYNNEI. The CDR3 spans 13 residues. This CDR3 is CASSPTADSPLHF. As DNA, the CDR3 is TGTGCCAGCAGCCCCACAGCGGATTCACCCCTCCACTTT.